These T cell receptor beta chains were read from a single sample in a study of immune evolution from preneoplasia to lung adenocarcinoma. The assay was immunoSEQ multiplex PCR, and TCRdb's table has in-frame clones only and misses some. The table includes some 9,900 clones, about 84% detected once. The sample was FFPE minimally invasive lung adenocarcinoma tissue. The origin of the receptors is a person aged 70 to 85 with lung adenocarcinoma. CDR3s include the opening cysteine and the closing phenylalanine or tryptophan. The D gene is left open where the match is weak. Clone size is stated in some rows and not others, as once, few, many or a class when expanded.

>-|TRBJ1-6|12|-|TRBV19
TGTGCCAGTAGTGTAATTAATTCACCCCTCCACTTT
CASSVINSPLHF
>-|TRBJ1-4|16|-|TRBV5-1
TGCGCCAGCAGCTTGGACCCGACAGCAACTAATGAAAAACTGTTTTTT
CASSLDPTATNEKLFF
>few|TRBJ1-2|15|-|TRBV10-2
TGCGCCAGCAGTGAGTTGGTAGCCTCTAACTATGGCTACACCTTC
CASSELVASNYGYTF
>-|TRBJ2-3|15|-|TRBV19
TGTGCCAGTAGTGACTTAGCGGTTGGCACAGATACGCAGTATTTT
CASSDLAVGTDTQYF
>-|TRBJ2-7|13|-|TRBV29-1
TGCAGCGTCCGTGGGGGGGCCGACTACGAGCAGTACTTC
CSVRGGADYEQYF
>-|TRBJ2-7|15|-|TRBV18
TGTGCCAGCTCACCACAGAGCGGAATCGACCTCGGGCAGTACTTC
CASSPQSGIDLGQYF
>-|TRBJ2-7|13|-|TRBV10-2
TGCGCCAGCAGCGCGTTTGCAGGTTACGAGCAGTACTTC
CASSAFAGYEQYF
>-|TRBJ2-1|15|TRBD2|TRBV18
TGTGCCAGCTCACCAAATAGCGGGGGGGCAAATGAGCAGTTCTTC
CASSPNSGGANEQFF
>-|TRBJ2-7|12|TRBD1|TRBV6-5
TGTGCCAGCCGGGACAGCCCCTACGAGCAGTACTTC
CASRDSPYEQYF
>-|TRBJ2-2|19|TRBD2|TRBV7-9
TGTGCCAGCAGAGCACCCGGGACTAGCGGGAGGGCCGGCACCGGGGAGCTGTTTTTT
CASRAPGTSGRAGTGELFF
>-|TRBJ1-5|13|-|TRBV7-9
TGTGCCAGCAGCCCATCCTCCGATCAGCCCCAGCATTTT
CASSPSSDQPQHF
>-|TRBJ1-5|15|TRBD1|TRBV2
TGTGCCAGCAAGATCAGGGGGGATAGCAATCAGCCCCAGCATTTT
CASKIRGDSNQPQHF
>-|TRBJ2-1|18|-|TRBV4-1
TGCGCCAGCAGCCAAGTTGGACTGCAGGGGTTATACTACAATGAGCAGTTCTTC
CASSQVGLQGLYYNEQFF
>-|TRBJ2-7|14|-|TRBV5-6
TGTGCCAGCAGCTTTGGCACCCCCGACTCTAAGCAGTACTTC
CASSFGTPDSKQYF
>-|TRBJ1-2|12|-|TRBV30
TGTGCCTGTGGCTATGGGTTGTTTGGCTACACCTTC
CACGYGLFGYTF
>-|TRBJ2-7|16|-|TRBV28
TGTGCCAGCAGTCTAGGTAGGGGACAAGTTACGCTGGAGCAGTACTTC
CASSLGRGQVTLEQYF
>medium-sized|TRBJ2-2|12|-|TRBV27
TGTGCCAGCAGCATGAACACCGGGGAGCTGTTTTTT
CASSMNTGELFF
>-|TRBJ1-1|13|-|TRBV7-3
TGTGCCAGCAGTACTAACACGAACACTGAAGCTTTCTTT
CASSTNTNTEAFF
>-|TRBJ1-2|15|TRBD1|TRBV9
TGTGCCAGCAGCTCCCGTGGACAGGGCCGCTATGGCTACACCTTC
CASSSRGQGRYGYTF
>-|TRBJ1-3|19|-|TRBV21-1
TGTGCCAGCAGCAAAGTTCCCTTAGGGACAGAGGTTGGCGGAAACACCATATATTTT
CASSKVPLGTEVGGNTIYF
>-|TRBJ1-2|13|TRBD1|TRBV6-6
TGTGCCAGCACCGTTGACAGGGGCTATGGCTACACCTTC
CASTVDRGYGYTF
>-|TRBJ1-1|13|-|TRBV5-4
TGTGCCAGCAGCTTGACAGGGATAAAGGGAGCTTTCTTT
CASSLTGIKGAFF
>once|TRBJ2-7|14|-|TRBV6-5
TGTGCCAGCAGTTACTCGAGAGGGGATCACGAGCAGTACTTC
CASSYSRGDHEQYF
>-|TRBJ1-1|12|-|TRBV30
TGTGCCTGGAGTGGGCCCCCCCCAGGAGCTTTCTTT
CAWSGPPPGAFF
>-|TRBJ2-3|16|-|TRBV29-1
TGCAGCGTTGCCGGGTTGGAGGGCGATCTTACAGATACGCAGTATTTT
CSVAGLEGDLTDTQYF
>-|TRBJ2-7|15|-|TRBV6-6
TGTGCCAGCAGTTACCCACACAACGGTGCAGACGAGCAGTACTTC
CASSYPHNGADEQYF
>-|TRBJ2-7|15|TRBD2|TRBV5-4
TGTGCCAGCAGCTTGTTCCTAGCGGGAGAGGGCGAGCAGTACTTC
CASSLFLAGEGEQYF
>-|TRBJ1-4|13|-|TRBV6-5
TGTGCCAGCAGTTACAACAGAAATGAAAAACTGTTTTTT
CASSYNRNEKLFF
>-|TRBJ2-7|14|TRBD2|TRBV9
TGTGCCAGCAGCGTAGAGGAGCGGGGCTACGAGCAGTACTTC
CASSVEERGYEQYF
>-|TRBJ2-3|14|-|TRBV18
TGTGCCAGCTCACCACGGCAGGGCTCAGATACGCAGTATTTT
CASSPRQGSDTQYF
>-|TRBJ2-3|15|-|TRBV7-9
TGTGCCAGCAGCTTAAGAGGGACCTTCACAGATACGCAGTATTTT
CASSLRGTFTDTQYF
>-|TRBJ1-2|14|-|TRBV18
TGTGCCAGCTCACGGGACTATACTAACTATGGCTACACCTTC
CASSRDYTNYGYTF
>-|TRBJ1-2|13|TRBD1|TRBV6-1
TGTGCCAGCAGGGGGGACAGAAGCTATGGCTACACCTTC
CASRGDRSYGYTF
>few|TRBJ2-7|14|TRBD2|TRBV7-2
TGTGCCAGCAGCTTCTACCTGACTAGCGACGAGCAGTACTTC
CASSFYLTSDEQYF
>-|TRBJ1-4|13|-|TRBV19
TGTGCCAGTACTGGTCCCTGGGATGAAAAACTGTTTTTT
CASTGPWDEKLFF
>-|TRBJ2-1|15|TRBD2|TRBV28
TGTGCCAGCAGTTTAACGCTAGCGGGGTACAATGAGCAGTTCTTC
CASSLTLAGYNEQFF
>-|TRBJ2-1|15|TRBD2|TRBV4-1
TGCGCCAGCAGCCAACAGCGGGAGTTTAACAATGAGCAGTTCTTC
CASSQQREFNNEQFF
>-|TRBJ2-5|15|TRBD1|TRBV5-6
TGTGCCAGCAGCTCACTAACCACAGGGGTAAAGACCCAGTACTTC
CASSSLTTGVKTQYF
>-|TRBJ2-5|14|TRBD2|TRBV5-4
TGTGCCAGCAGCCCGAGGACTAGCAGGGAGACCCAGTACTTC
CASSPRTSRETQYF
>-|TRBJ1-1|16|-|TRBV18
TGTGCCAGCTCACCACCCGAAGACAGACTGAACACTGAAGCTTTCTTT
CASSPPEDRLNTEAFF
>-|TRBJ2-7|13|TRBD2|TRBV28
TGTGCCAGCAGTTGGACTAGTTGGTCCGAGCAGTACTTC
CASSWTSWSEQYF
>-|TRBJ2-4|17|-|TRBV19
TGTGCCAGTAGCCCGACGGGCTATGGATTAGCCAAAAACATTCAGTACTTC
CASSPTGYGLAKNIQYF
>-|TRBJ2-7|14|-|TRBV6-1
TGTGCCAGCAGTGAAGGATGGACCTCAATCGGGCAGTACTTC
CASSEGWTSIGQYF
>-|TRBJ2-1|14|TRBD2|TRBV4-1
TGCGCCAGCAGCGTGGGACTAGCGGGGACTGAGCAGTTCTTC
CASSVGLAGTEQFF
>-|TRBJ2-7|14|TRBD1|TRBV19
TGTGCCAGTAGTTTGGCTAGGGGGCCCCTCGAGCAGTACTTC
CASSLARGPLEQYF
>-|TRBJ1-4|15|-|TRBV7-2
TGTGCCAGCAGTTTACAGGTTGTGGGGAATGAAAAACTGTTTTTT
CASSLQVVGNEKLFF
>-|TRBJ2-7|13|TRBD1|TRBV5-4
TGTGCCAGCAGCTCAGGGGGCTCCTACGAGCAGTACTTC
CASSSGGSYEQYF
>-|TRBJ2-1|15|TRBD2|TRBV5-1
TGCGCCAGCAGCCCAGGGACTAGCGTGTACAATGAGCAGTTCTTC
CASSPGTSVYNEQFF
>-|TRBJ1-5|13|-|TRBV2
TGTGCCAGCCTCAGGGATGGCAATCAGCCCCAGCATTTT
CASLRDGNQPQHF
>-|TRBJ2-2|15|TRBD1|TRBV11-3
TGTGCCAGCAGCACTACCGACAGGGGCACCGGGGAGCTGTTTTTT
CASSTTDRGTGELFF
>-|TRBJ2-7|12|-|TRBV5-1
TGCGCCAGCAGCTTAAGCGGCCGCGAGCAGTACTTC
CASSLSGREQYF
>-|TRBJ1-5|14|-|TRBV6-1
TGTGCCAGCAGTGAATATGTGGGCAATCAGCCCCAGCATTTT
CASSEYVGNQPQHF
>-|TRBJ2-3|20|TRBD2|TRBV19
TGTGCCAGTAGTATCCCCCGTTTGCTGGGCGGGGGGGCGGGCACAGATACGCAGTATTTT
CASSIPRLLGGGAGTDTQYF
>-|TRBJ1-2|15|TRBD1|TRBV28
TGTGCCAGCAGTTTCCGGGACAGTCTTCCACAGGGCTACACCTTC
CASSFRDSLPQGYTF
>few|TRBJ2-7|16|TRBD2|TRBV7-9
TGTGCCAGCAGCCCCAAGATAGCGGGAGGCCCCTCCGAGCAGTACTTC
CASSPKIAGGPSEQYF
>-|TRBJ1-6|16|-|TRBV5-3
TGTGCCAGAAGCTGTGTACTACGGGGGGCAGGTTCACCCCTCCACTTT
CARSCVLRGAGSPLHF
>-|TRBJ2-5|17|TRBD2|TRBV4-1
TGCGCCAGCAGCCAAGGAACTAGCGGGAGGGCCATGGAGACCCAGTACTTC
CASSQGTSGRAMETQYF